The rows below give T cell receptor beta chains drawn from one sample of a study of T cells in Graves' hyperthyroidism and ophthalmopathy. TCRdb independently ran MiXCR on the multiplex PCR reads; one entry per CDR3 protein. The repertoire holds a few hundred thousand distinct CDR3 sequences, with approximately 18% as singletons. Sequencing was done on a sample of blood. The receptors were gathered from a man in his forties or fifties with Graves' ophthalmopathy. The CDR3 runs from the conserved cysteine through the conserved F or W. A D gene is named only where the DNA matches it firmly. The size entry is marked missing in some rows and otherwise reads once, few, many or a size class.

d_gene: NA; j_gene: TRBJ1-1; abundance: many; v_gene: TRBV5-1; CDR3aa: CASSPLSNTEAFF; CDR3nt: TGCGCCAGCAGCCCGTTGTCGAACACTGAAGCTTTCTTT
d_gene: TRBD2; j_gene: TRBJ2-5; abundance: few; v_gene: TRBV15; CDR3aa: CATSRELSGSETQYF; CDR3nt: TGTGCCACCAGCAGAGAGCTCAGCGGGAGCGAGACCCAGTACTTC
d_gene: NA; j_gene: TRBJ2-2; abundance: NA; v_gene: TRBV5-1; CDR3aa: CASSFVSNTGELFF; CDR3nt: TGCGCCAGCAGCTTCGTATCGAACACCGGGGAGCTGTTTTTT
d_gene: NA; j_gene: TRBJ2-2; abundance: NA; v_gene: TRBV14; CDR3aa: CASSQVLASTGELFF; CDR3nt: TGTGCCAGCAGCCAAGTACTAGCCTCCACCGGGGAGCTGTTTTTT
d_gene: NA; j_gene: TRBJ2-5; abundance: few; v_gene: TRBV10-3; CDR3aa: CAISQGSRAQETQYF; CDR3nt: TGTGCCATCAGTCAGGGTTCAAGGGCCCAAGAGACCCAGTACTTC
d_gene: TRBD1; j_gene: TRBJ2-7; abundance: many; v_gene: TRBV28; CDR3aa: CASRGTGVYEQYF; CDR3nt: TGTGCCAGCCGAGGGACAGGGGTCTACGAGCAGTACTTC
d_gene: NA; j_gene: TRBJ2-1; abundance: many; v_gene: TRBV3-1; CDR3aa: CASSQEVAGLGDEQFF; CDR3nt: TGTGCCAGCAGCCAAGAGGTCGCAGGGTTAGGCGATGAGCAGTTCTTC
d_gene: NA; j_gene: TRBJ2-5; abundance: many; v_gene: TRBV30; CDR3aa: CAWRGTAQETQYF; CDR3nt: TGTGCCTGGAGGGGGACTGCCCAAGAGACCCAGTACTTC
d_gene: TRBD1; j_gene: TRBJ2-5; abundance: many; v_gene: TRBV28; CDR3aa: CASSTWDRVVPQETQYF; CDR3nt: TGTGCCAGCAGCACCTGGGACAGGGTGGTCCCACAAGAGACCCAGTACTTC
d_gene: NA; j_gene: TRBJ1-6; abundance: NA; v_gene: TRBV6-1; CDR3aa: CASSEGAGWSSPLHF; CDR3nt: TGTGCCAGCAGTGAAGGGGCAGGGTGGAGTTCACCCCTCCACTTT
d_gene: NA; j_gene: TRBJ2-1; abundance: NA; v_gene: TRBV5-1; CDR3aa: CASSLQRLEGNEQFF; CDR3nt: TGCGCCAGCAGCTTACAGCGACTAGAGGGCAATGAGCAGTTCTTC
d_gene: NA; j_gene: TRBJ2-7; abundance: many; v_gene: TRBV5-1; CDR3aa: CASSLDQGTSYEQYF; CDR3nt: TGCGCCAGCAGCTTGGATCAGGGAACGTCCTACGAGCAGTACTTC
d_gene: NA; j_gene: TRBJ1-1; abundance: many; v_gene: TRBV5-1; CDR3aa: CASSLAGGQMNTEAFF; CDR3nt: TGCGCCAGCAGCTTGGCTGGAGGCCAGATGAACACTGAAGCTTTCTTT
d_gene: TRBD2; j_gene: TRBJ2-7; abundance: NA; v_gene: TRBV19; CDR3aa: CATKVGGPNYEQYF; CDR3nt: TGTGCCACAAAGGTGGGAGGGCCCAACTACGAGCAGTACTTC
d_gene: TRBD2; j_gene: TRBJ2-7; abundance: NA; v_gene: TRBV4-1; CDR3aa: CASSQELAAPYEQYF; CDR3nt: TGCGCCAGCAGCCAAGAGCTAGCGGCCCCCTACGAGCAGTACTTC
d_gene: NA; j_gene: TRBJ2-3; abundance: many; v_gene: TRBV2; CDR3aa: CASSSGPPDTQYF; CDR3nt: TGTGCCAGCAGTAGCGGGCCCCCCGATACGCAGTATTTT
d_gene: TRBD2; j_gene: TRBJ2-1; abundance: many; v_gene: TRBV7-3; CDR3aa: CASSLRRTSHEQFF; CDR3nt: TGTGCCAGCAGCTTACGCCGGACTAGCCATGAGCAGTTCTTC
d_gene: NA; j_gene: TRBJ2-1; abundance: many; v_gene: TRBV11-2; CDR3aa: CASSGRGENEQFF; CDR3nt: TGTGCCAGCAGCGGGCGGGGTGAAAATGAGCAGTTCTTC
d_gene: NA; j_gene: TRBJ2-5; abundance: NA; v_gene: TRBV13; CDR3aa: CASSFSLTGGGLETQYF; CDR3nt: TGCGCCAGCAGCTTTTCCTTGACAGGTGGGGGATTAGAGACCCAGTACTTC
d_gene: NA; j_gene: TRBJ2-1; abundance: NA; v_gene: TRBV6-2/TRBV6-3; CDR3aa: CASRSSSYNEQFF; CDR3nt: TGTGCCAGCCGATCGAGCTCCTACAATGAGCAGTTCTTC
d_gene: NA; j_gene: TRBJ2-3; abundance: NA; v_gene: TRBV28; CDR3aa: CASSLTGTTDTQYF; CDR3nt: TGTGCCAGCAGTTTAACAGGTACAACAGATACGCAGTATTTT
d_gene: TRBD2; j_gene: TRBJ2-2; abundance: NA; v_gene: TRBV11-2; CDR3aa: CASSLDPLAGTNTGELFF; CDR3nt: TGTGCCAGCAGCTTAGATCCCTTAGCGGGAACGAACACCGGGGAGCTGTTTTTT
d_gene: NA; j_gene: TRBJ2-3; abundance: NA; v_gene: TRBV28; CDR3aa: CASSPTEETSTDTQYF; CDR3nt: TGTGCCAGCAGTCCTACCGAGGAGACTAGCACAGATACGCAGTATTTT
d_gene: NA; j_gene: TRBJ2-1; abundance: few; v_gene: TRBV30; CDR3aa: CAYRNSGNEQFF; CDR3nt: TGTGCCTATCGAAACTCGGGCAATGAGCAGTTCTTC
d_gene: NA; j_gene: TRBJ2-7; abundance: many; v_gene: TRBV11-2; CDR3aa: CASSRDPDYEQYF; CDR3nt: TGTGCCAGCAGCCGAGACCCAGACTACGAGCAGTACTTC
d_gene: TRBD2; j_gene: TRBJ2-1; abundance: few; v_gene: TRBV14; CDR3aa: CASSPAGRAGGLHEQFF; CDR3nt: TGTGCCAGCAGCCCCGCAGGTCGAGCGGGAGGGCTCCATGAGCAGTTCTTC
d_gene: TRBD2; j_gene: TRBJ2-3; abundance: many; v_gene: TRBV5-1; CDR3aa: CASSLAVAGGRTDTQYF; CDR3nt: TGCGCCAGCAGCTTGGCCGTAGCGGGAGGACGGACAGATACGCAGTATTTT
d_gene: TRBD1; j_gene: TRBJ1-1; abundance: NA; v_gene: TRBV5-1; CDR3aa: CASSSTFRQGLNTEAFF; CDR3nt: TGCGCCAGCAGCTCCACGTTCAGACAGGGCTTGAACACTGAAGCTTTCTTT
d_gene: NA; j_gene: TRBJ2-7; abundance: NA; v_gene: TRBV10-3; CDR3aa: CAISESGEANYEQYF; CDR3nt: TGTGCCATCAGTGAGTCGGGAGAGGCCAACTACGAGCAGTACTTC
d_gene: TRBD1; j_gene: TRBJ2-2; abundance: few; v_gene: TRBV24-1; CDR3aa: CATSDTRDRNTGELFF; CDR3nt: TGTGCCACCAGTGATACCCGGGACAGGAACACCGGGGAGCTGTTTTTT
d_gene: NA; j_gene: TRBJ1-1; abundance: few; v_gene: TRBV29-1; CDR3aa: CSVYGDANTEAFF; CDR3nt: TGCAGCGTTTATGGTGATGCGAACACTGAAGCTTTCTTT
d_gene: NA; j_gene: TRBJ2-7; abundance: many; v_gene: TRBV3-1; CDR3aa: CASSQGILLGSEQYF; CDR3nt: TGTGCCAGCAGCCAGGGGATACTCCTGGGTTCTGAGCAGTACTTC
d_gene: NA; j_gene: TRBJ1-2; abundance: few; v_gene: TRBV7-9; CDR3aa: CASSPSPLAGWEYGYTF; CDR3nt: TGTGCCAGCAGCCCATCCCCTTTGGCAGGGTGGGAGTATGGCTACACCTTC
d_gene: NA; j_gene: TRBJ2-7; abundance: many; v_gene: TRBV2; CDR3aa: CASSDQGSPSYEQYF; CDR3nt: TGTGCCAGCAGTGATCAGGGGTCCCCCTCCTACGAGCAGTACTTC
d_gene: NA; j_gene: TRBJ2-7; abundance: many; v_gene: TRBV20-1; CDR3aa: CSARDLLADSSYEQYF; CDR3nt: TGCAGTGCTAGAGATTTGCTAGCGGACAGCTCCTACGAGCAGTACTTC
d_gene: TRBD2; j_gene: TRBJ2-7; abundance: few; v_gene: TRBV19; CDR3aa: CASKASGYEQYF; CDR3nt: TGTGCCAGTAAGGCTAGCGGCTACGAGCAGTACTTC